The rows below give T cell receptor beta chains drawn from one sample of a study of control samples from healthy donors and cancer patients. This table comes from immunoSEQ multiplex PCR, and its TCRdb copy is limited to in-frame clones, with some not included. Of under 150,000 clones listed, 93% were seen once; the top ten hold roughly 2.6%. Sequences were obtained from blood. These receptors were obtained from a man between 25 and 39 years old in good health. Each CDR3 is given with its conserved first and last residue. The order of the fields is CDR3 DNA, CDR3 protein, D gene, J gene, clone size, V gene. D genes are given only for firm matches. The listing skips clone size in some rows; elsewhere it reads once, few, many or a size class.

TGTGCCAGCAGTTCGCTCGACAGGGTGAATACTGAAGCTTTCTTT,CASSSLDRVNTEAFF,TRBD1,TRBJ1-1,NA,TRBV6-2/TRBV6-3
TGTGCCAGCTCACCATCGACCTTCGGACAGGGGGGCACTGAAGCTTTCTTT,CASSPSTFGQGGTEAFF,TRBD1,TRBJ1-1,NA,TRBV18
TGCGCCAGCAGCTGGGGGCGCGGGGGGGGCCAAGAGACCCAGTACTTC,CASSWGRGGGQETQYF,TRBD2,TRBJ2-5,NA,TRBV5-1
TGTGCCAGCAGCTTGAATTTCCAAGAGACCCAGTACTTC,CASSLNFQETQYF,NA,TRBJ2-5,few,TRBV5-4
TGTGCCACCAAGACAGTGAACACTGAAGCTTTCTTT,CATKTVNTEAFF,NA,TRBJ1-1,NA,TRBV6-5
TGTGCCAGTAGTATATCCCCTGACAGAAAAAAGACCCAGTACTTC,CASSISPDRKKTQYF,NA,TRBJ2-5,NA,TRBV19
TGTGCCAGCAGCCAAGGCAGCGGAGATCCCTACGAGCAGTACTTC,CASSQGSGDPYEQYF,NA,TRBJ2-7,NA,TRBV3-1/TRBV3-2
TGTGCCAGCACCATCGGGGGGAGCTCCTACAATGAGCAGTTCTTC,CASTIGGSSYNEQFF,TRBD2,TRBJ2-1,NA,TRBV2
TGTGCCAGCAGCTCTGGGGTGACGGGAAACACCGGGGAGCTGTTTTTT,CASSSGVTGNTGELFF,NA,TRBJ2-2,NA,TRBV5-4
TGTGCCAGCAGTCGGACCCCCTACGAGCAGTACTTC,CASSRTPYEQYF,NA,TRBJ2-7,NA,TRBV6-6
TGTGCCAGCAGCGGGACGGGGGGGGCCGCCGGGGAGCTGTTTTTT,CASSGTGGAAGELFF,TRBD2,TRBJ2-2,NA,TRBV9
TGTGCCAGCAGCTCCGGGGGACAGGGATATTCACCCCTCCACTTT,CASSSGGQGYSPLHF,TRBD1,TRBJ1-6,NA,TRBV7-9
TGTGCCACCAGCAGAGATCTTCCGGGACAGAATAATCAGCCCCAGCATTTT,CATSRDLPGQNNQPQHF,TRBD1,TRBJ1-5,NA,TRBV15
TGTGCCAGCAGTGAAAGGAGAGCCACTGAAGCTTTCTTT,CASSERRATEAFF,NA,TRBJ1-1,NA,TRBV6-1
TGTGCCAGCAACAACCGATCGGGGTTTAGGGGGAACTATGGCTACACCTTC,CASNNRSGFRGNYGYTF,NA,TRBJ1-2,NA,TRBV5-4
TGTGCCAGCAGCTTGTGGGCAGGGAAAAATCTCGGCGGGGAGCTGTTTTTT,CASSLWAGKNLGGELFF,NA,TRBJ2-2,NA,TRBV13
TGTGCCAGCAGCCGAACGGACAGGGTTATCCTGGGTGGAGGCTACACCTTC,CASSRTDRVILGGGYTF,TRBD1,TRBJ1-2,once,TRBV7-8
TGTGCCATCAGTGACCCCGGACAGGGGGCGAACGAGCAGTACTTC,CAISDPGQGANEQYF,TRBD1,TRBJ2-7,NA,TRBV10-3
TGTGCCAGCCATCGACAGGGAAACACCATATATTTT,CASHRQGNTIYF,NA,TRBJ1-3,NA,TRBV6-6
TGCGCCAGCAGCCGACAGGGGGCTACCGGGGAGCTGTTTTTT,CASSRQGATGELFF,TRBD1,TRBJ2-2,once,TRBV5-1
TGTGCCAGCTCACCAGTACAGGGATCTGAAGCTTTCTTT,CASSPVQGSEAFF,NA,TRBJ1-1,NA,TRBV18
TGTGCCAGCAGCCAAGGTACAGGGAGAAAGCCCCAGCATTTT,CASSQGTGRKPQHF,NA,TRBJ1-5,NA,TRBV27
TGTGCCAGCAGCTTTCGCGGGGGCAATCAGCCCCAGCATTTT,CASSFRGGNQPQHF,NA,TRBJ1-5,NA,TRBV5-8
TGCGCCAGCAGTGACCTGACAGGGGACGCAGATACGCAGTATTTT,CASSDLTGDADTQYF,TRBD1,TRBJ2-3,NA,TRBV10-1
TGTGCCAGCAGCCCTTATGCAGATACGCAGTATTTT,CASSPYADTQYF,NA,TRBJ2-3,NA,TRBV7-2
TGCGCCAGCAGGGGACAGGGGGCTAGGGACGAGCAGTACTTC,CASRGQGARDEQYF,TRBD1,TRBJ2-7,NA,TRBV10-2
TGTGCCACCAGCACCACCACAGCAATGGGAGGCTACACCTTC,CATSTTTAMGGYTF,NA,TRBJ1-2,NA,TRBV15
TGTGCCACCCATGGGAGGTTGGGCACTGAAGCTTTCTTT,CATHGRLGTEAFF,NA,TRBJ1-1,NA,TRBV10-3
TGTGCCAGCAGCGTAGAGGCTGGAATGGGTGGAAACACCATATATTTT,CASSVEAGMGGNTIYF,NA,TRBJ1-3,NA,TRBV9
TGTGCCAGCAGCCCCGGACTAGCGAGGATCCTTCAAGAGACCCAGTACTTC,CASSPGLARILQETQYF,TRBD2,TRBJ2-5,NA,TRBV5-8
TGTGCCAGCGCCGAAGGGGGGACTAGCATTTACGAGCAGTACTTC,CASAEGGTSIYEQYF,TRBD2,TRBJ2-7,NA,TRBV3-1/TRBV3-2
TGTGCCAGCTCTGCCGTCCCCACAGATACGCAGTATTTT,CASSAVPTDTQYF,NA,TRBJ2-3,NA,TRBV18
TGTGCCAGCTCCCGTCAGGGGGCGAAGAACACTGAAGCTTTCTTT,CASSRQGAKNTEAFF,TRBD1,TRBJ1-1,NA,TRBV18
TGTGCCAGTAGTGGGGGACCCTACCTCGCTTCACCCCTCCACTTT,CASSGGPYLASPLHF,NA,TRBJ1-6,NA,TRBV19
TGTGCCAGCAGCTCCCCGCCAGGGGACTATGGCTACACCTTC,CASSSPPGDYGYTF,NA,TRBJ1-2,NA,TRBV9
TGTGCCTGGAGTGTAAGGGGAGGGGGTCGTGGCTACACCTTC,CAWSVRGGGRGYTF,NA,TRBJ1-2,NA,TRBV30
TGTGCCAGCTCACCACCCAGAAGCTATGGCTACACCTTC,CASSPPRSYGYTF,NA,TRBJ1-2,NA,TRBV18
TGCGCCAGCAGTGAGGATGGCATTAATGAAAAACTGTTTTTT,CASSEDGINEKLFF,NA,TRBJ1-4,NA,TRBV10-2
TGTGCCAGTAGTAAACCGTTCTCTGGAAACACCATATATTTT,CASSKPFSGNTIYF,NA,TRBJ1-3,NA,TRBV19
TGTGCCAGCAGTTCAGATGGGGGGCTCACTGAAGCTTTCTTT,CASSSDGGLTEAFF,NA,TRBJ1-1,NA,TRBV6-5
TGTGCCAGCAGTTGGGGGGCTAGGGGAGGGGTACGTGGCTACACCTTC,CASSWGARGGVRGYTF,NA,TRBJ1-2,NA,TRBV28
TGTGCCAGCAGTTTTCGGGATACGCAGTATTTT,CASSFRDTQYF,NA,TRBJ2-3,NA,TRBV27
TGTGCCAGTAGTATAAGGACAGGGGGATCCCAAGAGACCCAGTACTTC,CASSIRTGGSQETQYF,TRBD1,TRBJ2-5,NA,TRBV19
TGTGCTAGTGGTTTGCCCTCGGACAGGGCAGCCGAAGCTTTCTTT,CASGLPSDRAAEAFF,TRBD1,TRBJ1-1,NA,TRBV12-5
TGTGCCAGCAGTGATTTGAACAGGGGGCGGGGGGGCTACACCTTC,CASSDLNRGRGGYTF,TRBD1,TRBJ1-2,once,TRBV2
TGCGCCAGCACCCCAAGACAGGCCGCTAATCAGCCCCAGCATTTT,CASTPRQAANQPQHF,NA,TRBJ1-5,NA,TRBV10-2
TGTGCCAGCACCCATACGGACTCTGGAAACACCATATATTTT,CASTHTDSGNTIYF,NA,TRBJ1-3,NA,TRBV7-9
TGTGCCAGCAGCCAGAGAGACCCCTTCACAGATACGCAGTATTTT,CASSQRDPFTDTQYF,NA,TRBJ2-3,NA,TRBV3-1/TRBV3-2